This TCR beta chain was retrieved from a study of blood T cells in healthy people across ages (dated by TCRdb to between 2014 and 2017). A note on the overall study: In model experiments, template switching captured roughly one uniquely barcoded TCR beta cDNA molecule for every two T cells. Using deep sequencing normalized with unique cDNA molecular identifiers, the study measured how TCR beta repertoire diversity changes with age. Donors were grouped into four age groups: young (average 16 years), middle-aged (roughly 40), aged (around 56) and long-lived (just over 80). Donors of different ages were randomly distributed across sequencing lanes to avoid experimental bias. For two donors (one aged 18 to 29 and one aged 80 or older), the study analyzed two additional independent replicas of 1 million unique cDNA reads from the same blood draw. Broader findings and caveats from the paper: Compared with the aged group, the long-lived group had more naive CD4+ T cells, fewer expanded clones and increased TCR diversity, a pattern suggesting age selection. Total diversity estimates from one million sequenced T cells were considered lower bounds and underestimates. Donor CMV infection status was unknown, potentially confounding age-related changes in expanded clonotypes. Bulk unsorted PBMC profiling prevented conclusive comparison of naive and antigen-experienced compartments. Observed TCR beta diversity correlated strongly with the percentage of naive T cells measured by flow cytometry. As age increased, observed TCR beta diversity per million T cells dropped in a roughly linear way, and a significant reduction was already evident by age 40.

The library was generated by 5' RACE. Sequencing instrument: Illumina HiSeq 2500. A second PCR of roughly 7 to 12 cycles was run with a J-beta primer mix and a sample-barcoded 5' primer. A unique molecular identifier was introduced onto each TCR beta cDNA molecule by a template-switch 5' adaptor carrying 12 random nucleotides. Each sample yielded at least 2.5 million CDR3-containing paired-end reads. First-strand cDNA synthesis was performed from all RNA using the Mint cDNA synthesis kit, with priming by a TRBC-specific oligonucleotide. Following uracil-DNA glycosylase treatment, all cDNA underwent a first 18-cycle PCR with the universal primers M1SS and BC2_uni_R. As for how the authors treated the data: Each sample was normalized by randomly selecting 1 million high-quality reads, each carrying a distinct molecular identifier. Instead of being binned into consensus sequences, reads with shared molecular identifiers were discarded. MiTCR, with a Q25 quality threshold and the strictest error-elimination algorithm, was used for CDR3 identification, clonotype clustering and error correction. A nonparametric unseen species model using Euler transformation provided a lower-bound estimate of total TCR beta diversity. TCRdb passed the public sequencing reads through fastp at Q25 and MiXCR, retaining productive beta sequences. All rows with the same CDR3 protein become a single entry with the most common DNA and genes. TCRdb's processing, not the study's, gives the V and J calls here. This sample comprises about 640,000 distinct CDR3 sequences, about 30% of them detected only once. Together, the top ten hold 15% to 17% of the sample.

Counted from cysteine to phenylalanine, this CDR3 has 15 amino acids. The CDR3 DNA has 45 bases and is translated from base 1. Trimming takes 7 bases from V and 0 bases from J, and the germline ends sit 13 bases apart. Based on the germline V gene, the CDR1 and CDR2 sequences are SQVTM and ANQGSEA. As to this clonotype: Its antigen remains undetermined. No much larger clone exists at a distance of one base, and base qualities are not known.

Systemically healthy Caucasian individuals from Russia, roughly 40 in total and aged roughly 6 to 100 years, were included as donors. Each donor gave ten milliliters of peripheral blood, collected into EDTA-treated Vacutainer tubes. PBMCs were isolated by Ficoll-Paque density-gradient centrifugation, with at least 7 million obtained per sample. Total RNA was extracted from PBMCs with Trizol reagent, with at least 6 micrograms obtained per sample. The percentages of naive CD45RAhigh/CD27high T cells were determined by flow cytometry on a PBMC aliquot from every donor. Material for sequencing was blood. The TCR comes from a woman older than 75 in good health. The chain joins TRBV29-1 to TRBJ2-6, with the D gene tentatively TRBD1 or TRBD2, based on 5 matching bases in each. The DNA reads as follows: TGCAGCGCCCGGGGCAGCCTCTCTGGGGCCAACGTCCTGACTTTC. This codes for CSARGSLSGANVLTF.